The sequence of this T cell receptor beta chain was determined in a study of T cell repertoires in cytomegalovirus infection. On this clonotype itself: Its antigen is not known.

TCRdb redid the calling of the reads with MiXCR, one entry per CDR3 protein. The sample has 600,000 to 700,000 distinct CDR3 sequences, roughly 30% seen once. CDR3 length: 15 amino acids. CDR1 and CDR2 from the germline V gene are LGHDT and YNNKEL (reference sequence). Trimming took 1 base from V and 3 from J, leaving 12 bases between them. The starting material was cultured PBMCs, obtained from culture after CMV antigen stimulation. The rearrangement uses TRBV3-1 and TRBJ1-2; D perhaps matches TRBD1 (5 bases). The sequence came from a human donor in good health (CMV status not recorded). Some clones in this sample may be carry-over from other donors' samples. CDR3 protein: CASSQGGTRHYGYTF. In DNA, the CDR3 is TGTGCCAGCAGCCAAGGAGGGACGCGGCACTATGGCTACACCTTC.